Listed here are 30 T cell receptor beta chains from one sample, sequenced in a study of identical twins. Each CDR3 protein is one row after TCRdb ran MiXCR on the 5' RACE reads. The table shows 600,000 to 850,000 distinct CDR3 sequences, with 15% to 20% occurring only once. The same specimen was also included in a second study, on T cells expressing NK-cell markers.

Sequenced material: PBMCs. These TCRs come from a woman younger than 35 in good health.

The gene calls are TRBV20-1 and TRBJ1-1; no reliable D call. CDR1 and CDR2 (germline): DFQATT, SNEGSKA (reference sequence). Trimming left V 6 bases short and J 0 bases short, with 11 bases between. The CDR3 has 13 residues. CDR3 in amino acids: CSAPGKMNTEAFF. The CDR3 DNA follows: TGCAGTGCCCCGGGAAAAATGAACACTGAAGCTTTCTTT.

This clonotype was seen a handful of times. The rearrangement links TRBV7-9 to TRBJ2-7; 7 bases map to TRBD2. The V gene end was trimmed by 5 bases and the J gene end by 2 bases; junction bases not matched to a gene: 9. CDR1 SEHNR and CDR2 FQNEAQ come from the germline V gene (reference sequence). CDR3 length equals 15 residues. The CDR3, as DNA: TGTGCCAGCAGCCCCCTGGGGGGGAAGCCCTACGAGCAGTACTTC. The encoded protein is CASSPLGGKPYEQYF.

J is TRBJ2-1 and V is TRBV10-3, with 11 bases matching TRBD2. This CDR3 comprises 16 residues. Looked up from germline, CDR1 is ENHRY and CDR2 is SYGVKD. Germline trimming cut 4 bases from V and 5 bases from J; bases unmatched to any gene: 7. The CDR3: CAISVMTSGDHNEQFF. CDR3 DNA: TGTGCCATCAGTGTCATGACTAGCGGGGACCACAATGAGCAGTTCTTC.

This clonotype was counted between two and nine times. V gene TRBV21-1 combines with J gene TRBJ2-7; the D call in the table, TRBD1, was not verified against the DNA. TRBV21-1 is a documented pseudogene. The CDR3 is made up of 12 amino acids. The CDR3 reads CGTGGSSYEQYF. CDR3 nucleotides: TGTGGGACAGGGGGCAGTTCCTACGAGCAGTACTTC.

This clonotype has a handful of counts. This chain connects TRBV20-1 to TRBJ2-5; D is possibly TRBD2 (6 bases). The CDR3 is 13 residues long. V was shortened by 3 bases and J by 1 base, with 9 bases between the two germline ends. Germline V gene data show CDR1 as DFQATT and CDR2 as SNEGSKA (reference sequence). In DNA, the CDR3 is TGCAGTGCTAGGGAGACTAGCCAAGAGACCCAGTACTTC. Protein: CSARETSQETQYF.

The chain is built from TRBV18 and TRBJ2-1; 10 nucleotides line up with TRBD2. Germline CDR1 reads KGHSH; CDR2 reads LQKENI. Trimming at V came to 3 bases and at J to 8 bases, leaving 7 bases not matched to a gene. CDR3 size: 15 residues. The CDR3 reads CASSPRSGGAHEQFF. In DNA form, the CDR3 reads TGTGCCAGCTCACCTAGGAGCGGGGGGGCTCATGAGCAGTTCTTC.

This clonotype came up a few times. The rearrangement links TRBV7-6 to TRBJ2-2; no definite D call. Germline V gene lookup returns CDR1 SGHVS and CDR2 FNYEAQ. The CDR3 totals 15 residues. With 2 bases removed from V and 1 base from J, the gap between germline ends came to 8 bases. The CDR3, as DNA: TGTGCCAGCAGCTTATTCGCCGGGAACACCGGGGAGCTGTTTTTT. Protein: CASSLFAGNTGELFF. Combining the CDR3 with reference TRBV7-6 and TRBJ2-2 gives the whole variable domain GAGVSQSPRYKVTKRGQDVALRCDPISGHVSLYWYRQALGQGPEFLTYFNYEAQQDKSGLPNDRFSAERPEGSISTLTIQRTEQRDSAMYRCASSLFAGNTGELFFGEGSRLTVL.

The chain uses TRBV20-1 and TRBJ2-1; 8 positions agree with TRBD2. Trimming took 3 bases from V and 4 from J; bases not matched to a gene: 8. This CDR3 contains 15 residues. Germline assignment: CDR1 DFQATT and CDR2 SNEGSKA (reference sequence). The CDR3 here is CSASGTGTSYNEQFF. CDR3 sequence (DNA): TGCAGTGCTAGTGGTACCGGGACTAGTTACAATGAGCAGTTCTTC.

The genes are TRBV6-1 and TRBJ2-1; 11 bases agree with TRBD2. With V trimmed by 6 bases and J by 8 bases, 12 bases remained unmatched. Germline CDR1 and CDR2: MNHNS and SASEGT. The CDR3 is 16 amino acids. This chain's CDR3 is CASSRGRLAGNDEQFF. As DNA, the CDR3 is TGTGCCAGCAGCAGAGGTAGACTAGCGGGAAACGATGAGCAGTTCTTC.

This clonotype was seen only a few times. The genes are TRBV27 and TRBJ1-5; 7 bases map to TRBD1. The CDR3 spans 13 residues. V was clipped by 4 bases and J by 7 bases; unmatched bases: 4. Germline V gene data show CDR1 as MNHEY and CDR2 as SMNVEV (reference sequence). The CDR3 nucleotides are TGTGCCAGCAGTTACAGGGGTGGACAGCCCCAGCATTTT. This gives the protein CASSYRGGQPQHF.

This clonotype turned up a few times. V gene TRBV3-1 combines with J gene TRBJ2-3; D perhaps matches TRBD1 (7 bases). The germline V gene encodes CDR1 LGHDT and CDR2 YNNKEL (reference sequence). The CDR3 has 14 amino acids. V lost 7 bases and J 5 bases, leaving 16 bases between the germline ends. The CDR3 DNA reads as TGTGCCAGCACCCGACAGGGAGGCGGAGATACGCAGTATTTT. Residues: CASTRQGGGDTQYF.

The V gene is TRBV10-3, the J gene TRBJ1-2; no clear D. The CDR3 is made up of 14 amino acids. Trimming removed 4 bases from V and 1 base from J, with 10 bases in between. The V gene's germline CDR1 is ENHRY and CDR2 SYGVKD. The CDR3 DNA is TGTGCCATCAGTGGGACGGCCATTAACTATGGCTACACCTTC. Translating gives CAISGTAINYGYTF.

This clonotype was observed a few times. The rearrangement uses TRBV20-1 and TRBJ2-7, with a possible D match to TRBD2 (5 bases). The V gene's germline CDR1 is DFQATT and CDR2 SNEGSKA (reference sequence). CDR3 length equals 14 residues. V lost 0 bases and J 6 bases, leaving 15 bases between the germline ends. The CDR3 DNA reads TGCAGTGCTAGAGAACCTACTAGGAATCTCGAGCAGTACTTC. It translates to CSAREPTRNLEQYF.

This chain links TRBV20-1 with TRBJ2-7; D is unclear. CDR3 size: 11 residues. Germline CDR1 reads DFQATT; CDR2 reads SNEGSKA (reference sequence). V lost 3 bases, J lost 7 bases, and 10 bases lay in between. CDR3 DNA: TGCAGTGCTAGTTACTCTCAGGAGCAGTACTTC. Its protein is CSASYSQEQYF.

The chain couples TRBV20-1 to TRBJ2-2; D is undetermined. The germline V gene has CDR1 DFQATT and CDR2 SNEGSKA (reference sequence). The CDR3 spans 15 residues. Trimming cost V 1 base and J 3 bases, with 12 bases left between them. For the CDR3, the DNA is TGCAGTGCTAGAGTTACTCTGCCGGACACCGGGGAGCTGTTTTTT. Its translation: CSARVTLPDTGELFF.

This clonotype was counted between two and nine times. CDR3 amino acids: CTIGTGVSDTQYF. CDR3 DNA: TGCACCATCGGGACGGGGGTTTCAGATACGCAGTATTTT. The chain joins TRBV29-1 to TRBJ2-3; possible D gene TRBD2, 6 bases. The CDR3 is 13 residues long. The germline gives CDR1 SQVTM, CDR2 ANQGSEA.

The chain links TRBV29-1 to TRBJ1-1, with no clear D. The CDR3 extends over 12 amino acids. Trimming shortened V by 7 bases and J by 1 base, and 10 bases separated the two germline ends. CDR1 SQVTM and CDR2 ANQGSEA come from the germline V gene. The CDR3 loop reads CSDLGRNTEAFF. The CDR3 nucleotides read TGCAGCGACCTTGGCCGGAACACTGAAGCTTTCTTT.

A few counts support this clonotype. The chain has TRBV12-3 or TRBV12-4 and TRBJ2-5; no clear D gene. Trimming removed 6 bases from V and 9 bases from J, with 17 bases in between. The CDR3 consists of 13 residues. The CDR3 loop is CASSPVFTGAQYF. The CDR3 nucleotides are TGTGCCAGCAGCCCCGTTTTCACTGGGGCCCAGTACTTC.

J is TRBJ2-3 and V is TRBV11-2, with TRBD2 matching over 7 bases. Germline loops: CDR1 SGHAT, CDR2 FQNNGV. V shed 5 bases and J 5 bases; nucleotides not matched to a gene: 13. CDR3 length: 16 residues. This chain's CDR3 is CASSPGLVRVGDTQYF. The CDR3 DNA follows: TGTGCCAGCAGCCCCGGACTAGTCCGAGTGGGAGATACGCAGTATTTT.

The chain joins TRBV4-2 to TRBJ2-4, with D possibly being TRBD2 (5 bases). The CDR3 contains 13 residues. Trimming took 1 base from V and 6 from J, leaving 7 bases between them. Looked up from germline, CDR1 is LGHNA and CDR2 is YNFKEQ. The CDR3 loop is CASSQGAGNIQYF. Here the CDR3 DNA reads TGTGCCAGCAGCCAAGGGGCGGGAAACATTCAGTACTTC.

V and J are TRBV5-1 and TRBJ1-1, with 10 bases matching TRBD1. Germline V gene lookup returns CDR1 SGHRS and CDR2 YFSETQ. The CDR3 has 14 amino acids. The junction had 9 bases not matched to a gene; V was cut back by 0 bases and J by 13 bases. DNA of the CDR3: TGCGCCAGCAGCTTGGAGGGACAGGGGCGAAAGGGTTTCTTT. It codes for CASSLEGQGRKGFF. The entire variable domain, with the rest obtained from reference TRBV5-1 and TRBJ1-1, is as follows: KAGVTQTPRYLIKTRGQQVTLSCSPISGHRSVSWYQQTPGQGLQFLFEYFSETQRNKGNFPGRFSGRQFSNSRSEMNVSTLELGDSALYLCASSLEGQGRKGFFGQGTRLTVV.

In this sample, this clonotype turned up a few times. This chain links TRBV29-1 with TRBJ2-7, with D perhaps matching TRBD2 (5 bases). The germline gives CDR1 SQVTM, CDR2 ANQGSEA. Trimming removed 4 bases from V and 5 bases from J, with 12 bases in between. This CDR3 contains 12 residues. CDR3 sequence reads: CSVAPGMDEQYF. The CDR3, as DNA: TGCAGCGTTGCCCCGGGGATGGACGAGCAGTACTTC.

This clonotype has only a few counts. The chain combines TRBV15 with TRBJ1-1; D gene ambiguous. The germline CDR1 and CDR2 sequences are LNHNV and YYDKDF (reference sequence). V was trimmed by 4 bases and J by 3 bases, leaving 12 bases between them. The CDR3 covers 14 residues. In DNA, the CDR3 is TGTGCCACCAGCAAGTCCCAATCGTACACTGAAGCTTTCTTT. The encoded protein is CATSKSQSYTEAFF.

The J gene is TRBJ2-2, the V gene TRBV7-8; D unresolved. Trimming cost V 7 bases and J 0 bases, with 15 bases left between them. This CDR3 is built from 16 residues. The germline gives CDR1 SGHVS, CDR2 FQNEAQ. Here the CDR3 reads CASNLLTDSNTGELFF. In DNA form, the CDR3 reads TGTGCCAGCAACCTCCTGACGGATTCGAACACCGGGGAGCTGTTTTTT. The whole variable domain, remainder taken from reference TRBV7-8 and TRBJ2-2, is GAGVSQSPRYKVAKRGQDVALRCDPISGHVSLFWYQQALGQGPEFLTYFQNEAQLDKSGLPSDRFFAERPEGSVSTLKIQRTQQEDSAVYLCASNLLTDSNTGELFFGEGSRLTVL.

The table lists this clonotype with a few counts. V gene TRBV21-1 combines with J gene TRBJ2-5; TRBD1 was called by the table and not checked on the DNA. TRBV21-1 is assigned pseudogene status. The CDR3 contains 16 residues. Here the CDR3 DNA reads TGTGCCAGCAGCAACCTCCGGGCCACCCAGCCCGAGACCCAGTACTTC. It is translated as CASSNLRATQPETQYF.

To note about this clonotype: A read error may produce the germline difference seen at one junction end. The chain recombines TRBV9 with TRBJ2-7; D is unclear. Germline V gene data show CDR1 as SGDLS and CDR2 as YYNGEE. The CDR3 extends over 13 amino acids. CDR3 coding DNA: TGTGCCAGCTGCGTCGACCAGGAGTCCGAGCAGTACTTC. Translation gives CASCVDQESEQYF.

This chain connects TRBV3-1 to TRBJ2-3; possibly TRBD2 for D (5 bases). The CDR3 has 15 amino acids. V gave up 0 bases and J gave up 4 bases, with 11 bases separating them. Germline V lookup: CDR1 LGHDT, CDR2 YNNKEL (reference sequence). The CDR3 protein is CASSQERTLPDTQYF. The CDR3 bases are TGTGCCAGCAGCCAAGAGAGGACTCTACCAGATACGCAGTATTTT.

The J gene is TRBJ2-7, the V gene TRBV12-3 or TRBV12-4, with a tentative D call TRBD2 (5 bases). The CDR3 sequence is 15 residues long. With 7 bases removed from V and 2 bases from J, the gap between germline ends came to 18 bases. The chain's CDR3 is CASTTLGSGTYEQYF. The CDR3 nucleotides are TGTGCCAGCACAACCCTGGGGAGCGGAACCTACGAGCAGTACTTC.

This clonotype was observed a few times. This may be a read error: a much more frequent sequence differs by one nucleotide. The chain has TRBV5-6 and TRBJ1-1; D gene uncertain. The V end was cut by 3 bases, the J end by 5 bases, with 5 bases between. The CDR3 consists of 11 residues. Germline lookup yields CDR1 SGHDT and CDR2 YYEEEE. In DNA form, the CDR3 reads TGTGCCAGCAGCTGGGAAACTGAAGCTTTCTTT. Its protein product is CASSWETEAFF.

The chain couples TRBV12-3 or TRBV12-4 to TRBJ1-1, with D perhaps matching TRBD1 (5 bases). The CDR3 extends over 13 amino acids. V was pared by 5 bases and J by 6 bases, with 13 bases between. The CDR3 DNA follows: TGTGCCAGCAGTACCTCAGGGTTGTCTGAAGCTTTCTTT. Translating gives CASSTSGLSEAFF.